This TCR beta chain was recorded in a study of blood T cell repertoires in COVID-19. Overall study: COVID-19 samples from acute and convalescent phases originated in the United States, Italy and Spain. PBMCs, B-cell-depleted T cells, or T cells provided the cDNA or gDNA that made up the material.

In the authors' workflow: For nucleated cells, counts were estimated from reference gene primer amplification. Using immunoSEQ multiplex PCR, the repertoire was profiled, and TCRdb retains in-frame clones only, with some absent. V and J calls and clone size follow that table, whereas D and trimming were derived from the DNA. The sample holds hundreds of thousands of clones; more than 80% are singletons and the top ten take roughly a tenth. Germline V gene data show CDR1 as SGHAT and CDR2 as FQNNGV. The CDR3 length is 16 residues. Trimming left V 5 bases short and J 0 bases short, with 11 bases between.

Sequences were obtained from peripheral blood. The clonotype comes from an elderly woman with acute or convalescent COVID-19. This chain uses TRBV11-2 with TRBJ1-6, with D unclear. The CDR3 nucleotides read TGTGCCAGCAGCCGCAACCAGTTCTCCTATAATTCACCCCTCCACTTT. Encoded protein: CASSRNQFSYNSPLHF.